This T cell receptor (beta chain) comes out of a study of blood T cell repertoires in COVID-19. About the study: Collection of acute and convalescent COVID-19 samples took place in the United States, Italy and Spain. From T cells, B-cell-depleted T cells, or PBMCs came the material, which was cDNA or gDNA.

Original processing notes: The assay estimated nucleated cells by amplifying reference gene primers. Generated by immunoSEQ multiplex PCR, the TCRdb table keeps only in-frame clones and is missing some. From that table come the V and J calls and clone size; the DNA was used to work out D and trimming. The sample includes fewer than 50,000 clones, around 85% of them seen just once. Germline loops: CDR1 LNHNV, CDR2 YYDKDF (reference sequence). Trimming shortened V by 0 bases and J by 0 bases, and 6 bases separated the two germline ends. This CDR3 has 15 residues. The source is an elderly woman with acute or convalescent COVID-19. This sequence joins TRBV15 and TRBJ1-3; D gene ambiguous. Sequencing input: peripheral blood. CDR3 sequence reads: CATSREISSGNTIYF. As DNA, the CDR3 is TGTGCCACCAGCAGAGAAATCAGCTCTGGAAACACCATATATTTT.